This T cell receptor (beta chain) was retrieved from a study of early T cells in non-severe SARS-CoV-2 infection. Study-wide context: Whole-blood bulk RNA, unsorted, was sequenced, and chains were unpaired. Overall study findings and caveats: The matching step, a VDJdb search, favored anti-spike CD8 responses and missed private and CD4 specificities.

The CDR3 runs 15 residues. CDR1 and CDR2 (germline): DFQATT, SNEGSKA (reference sequence). V dropped 4 bases and J dropped 11; count of bases not matched to a gene: 7. Concerning this clonotype: Its antigen is undetermined. A much larger clone sits a single nucleotide away, making a read error possible.

cDNA molecules, individually, were tagged with unique molecular identifiers. Via MiXCR, TCRdb re-called the 5' RACE reads, giving one row per CDR3 protein. The table shows fewer than 65,000 distinct CDR3 sequences, with 5.5% to 7% occurring only once. The gene calls are TRBV20-1 and TRBJ2-2; 16 bases fit TRBD2. Sequenced material: whole blood, taken at baseline. The clonotype was recovered from an adult who was a healthcare worker with PCR-confirmed SARS-CoV-2 infection or an uninfected control (not recorded which). This CDR3 is CSAKGLAGGPRELFF. DNA for the CDR3: TGCAGTGCTAAGGGACTAGCGGGAGGGCCGAGAGAGCTGTTTTTT.